These T cell receptor beta chains were read from a single sample in a study of CD8+ T cells in alopecia areata. The data were produced by immunoSEQ multiplex PCR, yet TCRdb's version contains in-frame clones alone and is incomplete. The sample records about 250,000 clones, 65% to 70% being singletons. The specimen was CD4+ T cells sorted from blood, collected at week 0. Receptors were obtained from a human donor with alopecia areata. The CDR3 runs from the conserved cysteine through the conserved F or W. Each record gives: J gene, D gene, clone size, V gene, CDR3 DNA, CDR3 protein. The D gene is left open where the match is weak. The listing skips clone size in some rows; elsewhere it reads once, few, many or a size class.

TRBJ1-2	NA	once	TRBV12-5	TGTGCTAGTGGTTTGGTGTCTGGTACCTCTTATGGCTACACCTTC	CASGLVSGTSYGYTF
TRBJ2-5	TRBD2	NA	TRBV4-2	TGTGCCAGCAGCCCCATGGGACTAGCGGGACAAGAGACCCAGTACTTC	CASSPMGLAGQETQYF
TRBJ1-5	TRBD1	NA	TRBV30	TGTGCCTGGACGACAGGGGTAAATCAGCCCCAGCATTTT	CAWTTGVNQPQHF
TRBJ2-1	TRBD1	NA	TRBV10-3	TGTGCCATCAGTGAGATCCCCGGGACAGGGGCCGGTGAGCAGTTCTTC	CAISEIPGTGAGEQFF
TRBJ2-5	NA	NA	TRBV5-6	TGTGCCAGCAGCTTGGTGGGTAGAAAAGAGACCCAGTACTTC	CASSLVGRKETQYF
TRBJ2-5	NA	NA	TRBV29-1	TGCAGCGTTCAGCTGCTCCAAGAGACCCAGTACTTC	CSVQLLQETQYF
TRBJ1-6	NA	NA	TRBV6-6	TGTGCCTCTCAGGGGCCCAATTCACCCCTCCACTTT	CASQGPNSPLHF
TRBJ2-7	TRBD1	few	TRBV6-5	TGTGCCAGCAGTTATAGGGCGACAGGGATTTACGAGCAGTACTTC	CASSYRATGIYEQYF
TRBJ1-2	TRBD1	NA	TRBV9	TGTGCCAGCAGCGTAACCCCGGACAGGGGCTACACCTTC	CASSVTPDRGYTF
TRBJ1-5	TRBD1	NA	TRBV7-2	TGTGCCAGCAGCTTGACAGGGGGCGCCGGTCAGCCCCAGCATTTT	CASSLTGGAGQPQHF
TRBJ1-1	TRBD1	NA	TRBV5-1	TGCGCCAGCAGTGACAGGGCGGGGACTGAAGCTTTCTTT	CASSDRAGTEAFF
TRBJ1-5	NA	few	TRBV19	TGTGCCAGTAGTATAGGAACCTCAGGGCAGCCCCAGCATTTT	CASSIGTSGQPQHF
TRBJ1-5	TRBD1	few	TRBV29-1	TGCAGCGTTTCACAGGGGTTAGAGCAGCCCCAGCATTTT	CSVSQGLEQPQHF
TRBJ2-5	TRBD1	NA	TRBV9	TGTGCCAGCAGCAAGGACAGGGGACCGGGTCAAGAGACCCAGTACTTC	CASSKDRGPGQETQYF
TRBJ1-6	TRBD1	NA	TRBV6-5	TGTGCCAGCAGTTACTCGGGACAGGGAGACAATTCACCCCTCCACTTT	CASSYSGQGDNSPLHF
TRBJ2-3	NA	NA	TRBV30	TGTGCCTGGAGTTTGGGGCCCCTGGATACGCAGTATTTT	CAWSLGPLDTQYF
TRBJ1-6	NA	NA	TRBV15	TGTGCCACCAGCAGAATGACGGGTTCACCAAATTCACCCCTCCACTTT	CATSRMTGSPNSPLHF
TRBJ1-2	NA	NA	TRBV2	TGTGCCAGCAGAGGTCGGGCGGACTATGGCTACACCTTC	CASRGRADYGYTF
TRBJ1-4	TRBD1	NA	TRBV5-1	TGCGCCAGCAGCGTGTCCGGGACAGGGAATGAAAAACTGTTTTTT	CASSVSGTGNEKLFF
TRBJ1-6	TRBD1	NA	TRBV19	TGTGCCAGTAGTACCCAGGGGGATTCACCCCTCCACTTT	CASSTQGDSPLHF
TRBJ1-5	NA	NA	TRBV18	TGTGCCAGCTCATTACAGGGTAATCAGCCCCAGCATTTT	CASSLQGNQPQHF
TRBJ2-2	TRBD2	NA	TRBV9	TGTGCCAGCACCCCGCGGATGGGGGGGAGCACCGGGGAGCTGTTTTTT	CASTPRMGGSTGELFF